This is a list of T cell receptor beta chains from one sample in a study of identical twins. Each CDR3 protein gets one entry after TCRdb re-called the 5' RACE reads with MiXCR. This table holds nearly 650,000 distinct CDR3 sequences, around 7.4% found once. The data were also submitted as part of a second study, on yellow fever vaccine responses in identical twins.

The sequencing sample was made of PBMCs. The receptors here all came from a woman under 30 in good health. CDR3s include the opening cysteine and the closing phenylalanine or tryptophan. D genes are given only for firm matches. Size is omitted from some rows. Given values are once, few, many or a class for expanded clones.

j_gene: TRBJ2-7
d_gene: TRBD1
abundance: many
v_gene: TRBV29-1
CDR3nt: TGCAGCGTTCCGGGACAGACATCCTACGAGCAGTACTTC
CDR3aa: CSVPGQTSYEQYF

j_gene: TRBJ2-3
d_gene: TRBD1
abundance: .
v_gene: TRBV5-1
CDR3nt: TGCGCCTCCTTTCCCGGGACAGACACAGATACGCAGTATTTT
CDR3aa: CASFPGTDTDTQYF

j_gene: TRBJ2-3
d_gene: TRBD2
abundance: many
v_gene: TRBV10-3
CDR3nt: TGTGCCATCAGTGAGAGGACTAGCGGGTACCAACTCCGCACAGATACGCAGTATTTT
CDR3aa: CAISERTSGYQLRTDTQYF

j_gene: TRBJ1-1
d_gene: .
abundance: few
v_gene: TRBV29-1
CDR3nt: TGCAGCGTTGAAGAGCGGGACCGGGGGGGGGACACTGAAGCTTTCTTT
CDR3aa: CSVEERDRGGDTEAFF

j_gene: TRBJ1-6
d_gene: .
abundance: few
v_gene: TRBV7-6
CDR3nt: TGTGCCAGCAGCTTAGGCGTGGAGGGCCTGGAAACCCTCCACTTT
CDR3aa: CASSLGVEGLETLHF

j_gene: TRBJ2-2
d_gene: TRBD1
abundance: .
v_gene: TRBV7-8
CDR3nt: TGTGCCAGCGGTGTCGACAGGGGGCCCCCCGGGGAGCTGTTTTTT
CDR3aa: CASGVDRGPPGELFF

j_gene: TRBJ2-1
d_gene: .
abundance: many
v_gene: TRBV5-6
CDR3nt: TGTGCCAGCAGCCCGCGCCACAACAATGAGCAGTTCTTC
CDR3aa: CASSPRHNNEQFF

j_gene: TRBJ1-1
d_gene: TRBD1
abundance: .
v_gene: TRBV4-1
CDR3nt: TGCGCCAGCAGCCAACGACTGACAGGGGCCATACCAGCTTTCTTT
CDR3aa: CASSQRLTGAIPAFF

j_gene: TRBJ2-3
d_gene: .
abundance: few
v_gene: TRBV27
CDR3nt: TGTGCCAGCAGTTTGCGGAACTGGGATACGCAGTATTTT
CDR3aa: CASSLRNWDTQYF

j_gene: TRBJ2-1
d_gene: .
abundance: many
v_gene: TRBV2
CDR3nt: TGTGCCAGCAGGGAGGACTCCTTGTCCTACAATGAGCAGTTCTTC
CDR3aa: CASREDSLSYNEQFF

j_gene: TRBJ2-5
d_gene: .
abundance: .
v_gene: TRBV7-7
CDR3nt: TGTGCCAGCAGCTTAGAGCCAGCAAACCAAGAGACCCAGTACTTC
CDR3aa: CASSLEPANQETQYF

j_gene: TRBJ2-3
d_gene: TRBD2
abundance: few
v_gene: TRBV7-2
CDR3nt: TGTGCCAGCAGCTTACGGCGACTAGCACCAGATACGCAGTATTTT
CDR3aa: CASSLRRLAPDTQYF

j_gene: TRBJ1-2
d_gene: .
abundance: .
v_gene: TRBV28
CDR3nt: TGTGCCAGCAGCCCCAGGGAGGCGTGGTTAGTGGGCTACACCTTC
CDR3aa: CASSPREAWLVGYTF

j_gene: TRBJ1-5
d_gene: TRBD1
abundance: few
v_gene: TRBV28
CDR3nt: TGTGCCAGCAGTTTTGGCAGGGGGAGCAATCAGCCCCAGCATTTT
CDR3aa: CASSFGRGSNQPQHF

j_gene: TRBJ2-3
d_gene: TRBD1
abundance: .
v_gene: TRBV5-6
CDR3nt: TGTGCCAGCAGCTTGGTAATCCATCAGGGGGCTGGTACAGATACGCAGTATTTT
CDR3aa: CASSLVIHQGAGTDTQYF

j_gene: TRBJ1-4
d_gene: TRBD1
abundance: many
v_gene: TRBV7-9
CDR3nt: TGTGCCAGCAGCTTGAGGGGGCAGAGAGAAAAACTGTTTTTT
CDR3aa: CASSLRGQREKLFF

j_gene: TRBJ2-1
d_gene: .
abundance: .
v_gene: TRBV5-1
CDR3nt: TGCGCCAGCAGCTTGGTGGTTTTCGACAATGAGCAGTTCTTC
CDR3aa: CASSLVVFDNEQFF

j_gene: TRBJ2-1
d_gene: .
abundance: few
v_gene: TRBV5-1
CDR3nt: TGCGCCAGCAGCGGCCTACCCGGGGACCCGGGGTTCTTC
CDR3aa: CASSGLPGDPGFF

j_gene: TRBJ2-1
d_gene: .
abundance: many
v_gene: TRBV5-1
CDR3nt: TGCGCCAGCAGGGTCCGGCTTTACAATGAGCAGTTCTTC
CDR3aa: CASRVRLYNEQFF

j_gene: TRBJ1-3
d_gene: .
abundance: many
v_gene: TRBV2
CDR3nt: TGTGCCAGCAGGTTTCAGGAAAACACCATATATTTT
CDR3aa: CASRFQENTIYF

j_gene: TRBJ2-3
d_gene: .
abundance: .
v_gene: TRBV29-1
CDR3nt: TGCAGCGTTGTCGTAGATACGCAGTATTTT
CDR3aa: CSVVVDTQYF

j_gene: TRBJ2-1
d_gene: .
abundance: .
v_gene: TRBV29-1
CDR3nt: TGCAGCGTTGTTTTGGTTACCGGGGGCTCCTACAATGAGCAGTTCTTC
CDR3aa: CSVVLVTGGSYNEQFF

j_gene: TRBJ2-1
d_gene: TRBD1
abundance: .
v_gene: TRBV4-1
CDR3nt: TGCGCCAGCAGCCACGAGGACAGGGTTAATTACAATGAGCAGTTCTTC
CDR3aa: CASSHEDRVNYNEQFF

j_gene: TRBJ1-1
d_gene: .
abundance: few
v_gene: TRBV6-2/TRBV6-3
CDR3nt: TGTGCCAGCAGTTACTCATTCTTGGGGGGCGGCACTGAAGCTTTCTTT
CDR3aa: CASSYSFLGGGTEAFF

j_gene: TRBJ1-5
d_gene: TRBD1
abundance: few
v_gene: TRBV12-3/TRBV12-4
CDR3nt: TGTGCCAGCAGTTTTTCAGGGGGTTCTCAGCCCCAGCATTTT
CDR3aa: CASSFSGGSQPQHF

j_gene: TRBJ2-1
d_gene: .
abundance: few
v_gene: TRBV6-1
CDR3nt: TGTGCCAGCTCAGGGGCCTACATTAGATACAATGAGCAGTTCTTC
CDR3aa: CASSGAYIRYNEQFF

j_gene: TRBJ2-7
d_gene: .
abundance: few
v_gene: TRBV5-5
CDR3nt: TGTGCCAGCAGCCCCGAATGGGGGGCCTACGAGCAGTACTTC
CDR3aa: CASSPEWGAYEQYF

j_gene: TRBJ2-1
d_gene: .
abundance: few
v_gene: TRBV5-5
CDR3nt: TGTGCCAGCAGCCACCCTCAGGGGGGAAACAATGAGCAGTTCTTC
CDR3aa: CASSHPQGGNNEQFF

j_gene: TRBJ1-2
d_gene: .
abundance: few
v_gene: TRBV5-6
CDR3nt: TGTGCCAGCAGCTTGGAGGGAAACCCCTATGGCTACACCTTC
CDR3aa: CASSLEGNPYGYTF

j_gene: TRBJ1-6
d_gene: .
abundance: few
v_gene: TRBV21-1
CDR3nt: TGTGCCAGCAGCAGGGACAGACCCGGTGAGGATAATTCACCCCTCCACTTT
CDR3aa: CASSRDRPGEDNSPLHF

j_gene: TRBJ2-3
d_gene: .
abundance: many
v_gene: TRBV12-3/TRBV12-4
CDR3nt: TGTGCCAGCAGTCCCGAGCGTTTCGGCACAGATACGCAGTATTTT
CDR3aa: CASSPERFGTDTQYF

j_gene: TRBJ2-1
d_gene: .
abundance: few
v_gene: TRBV9
CDR3nt: TGTGCCAGCAGCGTAGAAGGGCCGAGCTCCTACAATGAGCAGTTCTTC
CDR3aa: CASSVEGPSSYNEQFF

j_gene: TRBJ1-1
d_gene: .
abundance: .
v_gene: TRBV11-2
CDR3nt: TGTGCCAGCAGCGAGGGATACAGGGTGCCGAACACTGAAGCTTTCTTT
CDR3aa: CASSEGYRVPNTEAFF

j_gene: TRBJ2-7
d_gene: TRBD2
abundance: many
v_gene: TRBV4-1
CDR3nt: TGCGCCAGCAGCACCGGGACTAGCGGGAGACACTACGAGCAGTACTTC
CDR3aa: CASSTGTSGRHYEQYF

j_gene: TRBJ2-1
d_gene: TRBD1
abundance: .
v_gene: TRBV7-8
CDR3nt: TGTGCCAGCAGCTTAGCCAGGGGGAATGGGAATGAGCAGTTCTTC
CDR3aa: CASSLARGNGNEQFF

j_gene: TRBJ2-5
d_gene: .
abundance: .
v_gene: TRBV27
CDR3nt: TGTGCCAGCCGCGGCCCAGAGACCCAGTACTTC
CDR3aa: CASRGPETQYF

j_gene: TRBJ2-7
d_gene: .
abundance: many
v_gene: TRBV10-3
CDR3nt: TGTGCCATCAGTGTTTCGGAGACTAGTTTTTCCGAGCAGTACTTC
CDR3aa: CAISVSETSFSEQYF

j_gene: TRBJ2-1
d_gene: .
abundance: many
v_gene: TRBV20-1
CDR3nt: TGCAGTGCTACCCCGGGACTTCCAGACAATGAGCAGTTCTTC
CDR3aa: CSATPGLPDNEQFF

j_gene: TRBJ2-1
d_gene: TRBD1
abundance: few
v_gene: TRBV3-1
CDR3nt: TGTGCCAGCCGGGGACAGCTCTCCTACAATGAGCAGTTCTTC
CDR3aa: CASRGQLSYNEQFF

j_gene: TRBJ2-1
d_gene: .
abundance: many
v_gene: TRBV12-3/TRBV12-4
CDR3nt: TGTGCCAGCAGTTTAGTCGGGAGTATCCACAATGAGCAGTTCTTC
CDR3aa: CASSLVGSIHNEQFF

j_gene: TRBJ1-1
d_gene: TRBD1
abundance: many
v_gene: TRBV29-1
CDR3nt: TGCAGCGTTGATAGGGGGACAGGGGCCACTGAAGCTTTCTTT
CDR3aa: CSVDRGTGATEAFF

j_gene: TRBJ2-5
d_gene: .
abundance: few
v_gene: TRBV28
CDR3nt: TGTGCCAGCACCCCGAGGGAAGACGGGCGAGAGACCCAGTACTTC
CDR3aa: CASTPREDGRETQYF